This TCR beta chain was captured by sequencing in a study of T cell responses to AZD1222 COVID-19 vaccine. Across the whole study: Second-dose intervals near 4 or 12 weeks were combined.

Germline V CDR1 and CDR2: LNHDA, SQIVND (reference sequence). CDR3 size: 16 residues. V lost 1 base, J lost 2 bases, and 4 bases stayed unmatched. Notes on this clone: Its matching antigen is unknown.

TCRdb's copy holds only in-frame clones and misses some; the assay was immunoSEQ multiplex PCR. The sample consists of over 120,000 clones, roughly 91% of them appearing once. Regarding the study as a whole: Females made up more of the donors, who were largely white British, and clonal diversity may have come out too low. A rise in Spike-specific TCR breadth and depth followed two AZD1222 doses.

The receptor was isolated from an adult in good health. The specimen was peripheral blood, collected on day 0 of AZD1222 vaccination. The chain couples TRBV19 to TRBJ2-2; 7 bases line up with TRBD1. The CDR3: CASSIGGTVNTGELFF. CDR3 in DNA: TGTGCCAGTAGTATAGGGGGGACAGTTAACACCGGGGAGCTGTTTTTT.